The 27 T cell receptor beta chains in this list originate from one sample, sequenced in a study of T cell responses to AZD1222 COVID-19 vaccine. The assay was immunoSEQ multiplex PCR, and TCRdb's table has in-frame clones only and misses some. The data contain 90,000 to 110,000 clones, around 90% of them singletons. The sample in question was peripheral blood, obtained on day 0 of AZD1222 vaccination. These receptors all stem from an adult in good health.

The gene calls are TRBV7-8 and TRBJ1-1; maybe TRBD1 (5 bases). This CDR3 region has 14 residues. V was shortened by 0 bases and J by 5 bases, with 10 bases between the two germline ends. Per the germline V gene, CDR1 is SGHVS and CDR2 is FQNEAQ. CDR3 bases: TGTGCCAGCAGCTTAGCAGGGGCGAGGACTGAAGCTTTCTTT. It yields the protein CASSLAGARTEAFF.

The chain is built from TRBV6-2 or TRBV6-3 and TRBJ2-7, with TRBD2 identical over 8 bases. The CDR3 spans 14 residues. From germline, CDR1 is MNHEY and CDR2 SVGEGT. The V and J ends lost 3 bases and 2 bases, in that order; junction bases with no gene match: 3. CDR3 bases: TGTGCCAGCAGTTATTCGGGGGGGCCCTACGAGCAGTACTTC. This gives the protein CASSYSGGPYEQYF.

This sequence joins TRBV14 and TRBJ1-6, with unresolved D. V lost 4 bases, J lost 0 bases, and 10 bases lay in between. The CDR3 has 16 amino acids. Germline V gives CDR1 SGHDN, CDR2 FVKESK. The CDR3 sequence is CASSPLGNSYNSPLHF. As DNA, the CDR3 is TGTGCCAGCAGCCCCTTGGGAAACTCCTATAATTCACCCCTCCACTTT.

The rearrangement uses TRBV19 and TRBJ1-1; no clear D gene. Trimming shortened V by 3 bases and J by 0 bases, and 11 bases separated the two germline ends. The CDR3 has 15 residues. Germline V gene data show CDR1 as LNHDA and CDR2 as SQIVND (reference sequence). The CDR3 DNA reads TGTGCCAGTAGTATGAGGTTGTCCCTGAACACTGAAGCTTTCTTT. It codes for CASSMRLSLNTEAFF.

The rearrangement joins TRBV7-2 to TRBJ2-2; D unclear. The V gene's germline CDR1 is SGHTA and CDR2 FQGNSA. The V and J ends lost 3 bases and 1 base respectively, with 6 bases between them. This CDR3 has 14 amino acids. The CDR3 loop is CASSFVRNTGELFF. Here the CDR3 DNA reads TGTGCCAGCAGCTTTGTCAGGAACACCGGGGAGCTGTTTTTT.

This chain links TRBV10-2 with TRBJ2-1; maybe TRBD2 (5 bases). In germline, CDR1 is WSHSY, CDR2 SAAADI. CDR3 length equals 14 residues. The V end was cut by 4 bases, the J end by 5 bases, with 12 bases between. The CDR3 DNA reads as TGCGCCAGCAGTGTTCGAGGGAGCGACAATGAGCAGTTCTTC. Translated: CASSVRGSDNEQFF.

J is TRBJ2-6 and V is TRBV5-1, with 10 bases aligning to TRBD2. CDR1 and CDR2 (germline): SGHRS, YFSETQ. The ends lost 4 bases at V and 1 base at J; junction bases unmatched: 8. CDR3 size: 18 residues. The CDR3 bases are TGCGCCAGCAGCGCGATAGCGGGGGGCTCTTCTGGGGCCAACGTCCTGACTTTC. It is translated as CASSAIAGGSSGANVLTF.

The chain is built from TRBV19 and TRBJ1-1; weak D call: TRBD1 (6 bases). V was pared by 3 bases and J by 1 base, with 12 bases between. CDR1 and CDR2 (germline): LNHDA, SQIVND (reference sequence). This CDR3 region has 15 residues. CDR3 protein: CASSIWGPANTEAFF. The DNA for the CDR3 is TGTGCCAGTAGTATTTGGGGGCCCGCGAACACTGAAGCTTTCTTT.

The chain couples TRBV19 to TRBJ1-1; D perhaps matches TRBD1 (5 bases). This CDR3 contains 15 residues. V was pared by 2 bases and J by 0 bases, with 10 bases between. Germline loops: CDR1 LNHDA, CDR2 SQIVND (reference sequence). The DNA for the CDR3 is TGTGCCAGTAGTATAACAGGCGGTATGAACACTGAAGCTTTCTTT. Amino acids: CASSITGGMNTEAFF.

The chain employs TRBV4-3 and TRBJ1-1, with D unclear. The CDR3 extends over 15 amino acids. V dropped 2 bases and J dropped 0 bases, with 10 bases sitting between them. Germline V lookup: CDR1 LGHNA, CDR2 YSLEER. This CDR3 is CASSQIPIMNTEAFF. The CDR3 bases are TGCGCCAGCAGCCAAATCCCGATAATGAACACTGAAGCTTTCTTT.

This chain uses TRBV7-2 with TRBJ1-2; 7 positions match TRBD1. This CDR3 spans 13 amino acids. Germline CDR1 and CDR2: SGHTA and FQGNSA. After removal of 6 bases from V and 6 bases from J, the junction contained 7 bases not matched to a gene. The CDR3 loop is CASRYTGEDGYTF. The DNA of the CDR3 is TGTGCCAGCAGGTACACAGGGGAAGATGGCTACACCTTC.

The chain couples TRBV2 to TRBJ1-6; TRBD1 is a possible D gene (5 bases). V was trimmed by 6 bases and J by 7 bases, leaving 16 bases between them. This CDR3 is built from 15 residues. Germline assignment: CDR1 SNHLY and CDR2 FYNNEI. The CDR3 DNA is TGTGCCAGCAGCATAGACCCAAAGGGGAATTCACCCCTCCACTTT. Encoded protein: CASSIDPKGNSPLHF.

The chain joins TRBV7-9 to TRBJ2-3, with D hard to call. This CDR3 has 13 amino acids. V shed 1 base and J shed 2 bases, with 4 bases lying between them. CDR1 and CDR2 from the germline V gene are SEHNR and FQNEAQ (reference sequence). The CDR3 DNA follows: TGTGCCAGCAGCTTAGGACTCACAGATACGCAGTATTTT. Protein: CASSLGLTDTQYF.

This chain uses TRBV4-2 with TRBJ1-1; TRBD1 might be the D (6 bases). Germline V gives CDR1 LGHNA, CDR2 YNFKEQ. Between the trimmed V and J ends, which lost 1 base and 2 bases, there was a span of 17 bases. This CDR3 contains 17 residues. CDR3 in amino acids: CASSQVSGETGNTEAFF. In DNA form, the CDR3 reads TGTGCCAGCAGCCAAGTGTCAGGGGAGACGGGAAACACTGAAGCTTTCTTT.

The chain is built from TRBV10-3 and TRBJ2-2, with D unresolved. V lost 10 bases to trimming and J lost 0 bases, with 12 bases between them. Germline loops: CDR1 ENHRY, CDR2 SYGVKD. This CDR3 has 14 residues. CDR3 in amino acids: CATLLSANTGELFF. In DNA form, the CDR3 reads TGTGCCACCCTCCTTTCCGCGAACACCGGGGAGCTGTTTTTT.

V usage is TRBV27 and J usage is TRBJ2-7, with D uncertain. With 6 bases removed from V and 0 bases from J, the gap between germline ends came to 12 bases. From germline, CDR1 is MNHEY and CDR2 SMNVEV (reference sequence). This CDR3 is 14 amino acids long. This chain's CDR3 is CASSDGPRSYEQYF. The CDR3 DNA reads TGTGCCAGCAGCGACGGACCCCGCTCCTACGAGCAGTACTTC.

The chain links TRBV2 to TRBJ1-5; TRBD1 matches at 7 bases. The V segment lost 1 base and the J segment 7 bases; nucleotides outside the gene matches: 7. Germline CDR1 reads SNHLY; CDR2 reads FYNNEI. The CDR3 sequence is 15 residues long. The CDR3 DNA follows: TGTGCCAGCAGTGAAGAGGTAGGGGGCGGGCAGCCCCAGCATTTT. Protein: CASSEEVGGGQPQHF.

The CDR3 sequence is CASSFGVGVGEEQYF. In DNA form, the CDR3 reads TGTGCCAGCAGTTTCGGGGTAGGAGTGGGGGAGGAGCAGTACTTC. The chain recombines TRBV6-5 with TRBJ2-7; D possibly matches TRBD1 or TRBD2 (5 bases each). The CDR3 covers 15 residues. With 4 bases removed from V and 7 bases from J, the gap between germline ends came to 20 bases. Germline V CDR1 and CDR2: MNHEY, SVGAGI.

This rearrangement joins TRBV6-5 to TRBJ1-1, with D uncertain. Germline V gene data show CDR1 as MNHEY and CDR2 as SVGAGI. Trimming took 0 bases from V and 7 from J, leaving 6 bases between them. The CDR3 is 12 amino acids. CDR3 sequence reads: CASSYSPGEAFF. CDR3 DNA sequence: TGTGCCAGCAGTTACTCGCCTGGTGAAGCTTTCTTT.

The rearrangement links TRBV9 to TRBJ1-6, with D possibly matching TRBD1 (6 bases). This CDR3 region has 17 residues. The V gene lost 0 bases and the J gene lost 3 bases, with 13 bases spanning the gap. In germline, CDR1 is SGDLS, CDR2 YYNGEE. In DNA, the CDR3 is TGTGCCAGCAGCGTAGCCGCATCAGGGGACTATAATTCACCCCTCCACTTT. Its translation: CASSVAASGDYNSPLHF. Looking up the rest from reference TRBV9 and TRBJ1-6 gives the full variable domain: DSGVTQTPKHLITATGQRVTLRCSPRSGDLSVYWYQQSLDQGLQFLIQYYNGEERAKGNILERFSAQQFPDLHSELNLSSLELGDSALYFCASSVAASGDYNSPLHFGNGTRLTVT.

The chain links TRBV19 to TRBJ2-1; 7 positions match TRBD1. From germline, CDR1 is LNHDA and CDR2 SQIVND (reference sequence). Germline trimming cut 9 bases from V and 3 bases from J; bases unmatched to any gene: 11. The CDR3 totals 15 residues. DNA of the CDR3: TGTGCCAGCTGTGACAGGGCCGGCCTCTACAATGAGCAGTTCTTC. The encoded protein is CASCDRAGLYNEQFF.

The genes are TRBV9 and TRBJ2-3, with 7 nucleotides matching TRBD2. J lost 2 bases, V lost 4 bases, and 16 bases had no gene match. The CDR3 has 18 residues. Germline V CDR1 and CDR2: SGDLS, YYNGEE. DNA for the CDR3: TGTGCCAGCAGCCCCCGAAGAGGGAGGGTTCACCCCACAGATACGCAGTATTTT. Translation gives CASSPRRGRVHPTDTQYF. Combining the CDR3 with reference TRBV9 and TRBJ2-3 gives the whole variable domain DSGVTQTPKHLITATGQRVTLRCSPRSGDLSVYWYQQSLDQGLQFLIQYYNGEERAKGNILERFSAQQFPDLHSELNLSSLELGDSALYFCASSPRRGRVHPTDTQYFGPGTRLTVL.

The CDR3 bases are TGTGCCAGCGGGACAGGGCTTATGAACACTGAAGCTTTCTTT. Its translation: CASGTGLMNTEAFF. The V and J genes are TRBV27 and TRBJ1-1, with 9 bases identical to TRBD1. Germline V gene lookup returns CDR1 MNHEY and CDR2 SMNVEV (reference sequence). J lost 0 bases, V lost 8 bases, and 4 bases had no gene match. The CDR3 length is 14 residues.

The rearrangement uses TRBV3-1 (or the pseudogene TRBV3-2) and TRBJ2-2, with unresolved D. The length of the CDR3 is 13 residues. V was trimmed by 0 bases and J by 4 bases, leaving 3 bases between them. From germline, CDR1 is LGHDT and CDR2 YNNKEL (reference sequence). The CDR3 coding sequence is TGTGCCAGCAGCCAAGACCCCACCGGGGAGCTGTTTTTT. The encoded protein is CASSQDPTGELFF.

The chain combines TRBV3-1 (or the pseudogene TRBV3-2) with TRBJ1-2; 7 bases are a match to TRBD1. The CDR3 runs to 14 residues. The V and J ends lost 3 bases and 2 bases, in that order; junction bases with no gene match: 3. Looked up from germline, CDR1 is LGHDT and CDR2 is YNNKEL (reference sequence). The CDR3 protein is CASSHLDRNYGYTF. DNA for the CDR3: TGTGCCAGCAGCCACCTGGACAGGAACTATGGCTACACCTTC.

The CDR3 bases are TGCGCCAGCAGCTTGAGGTCTGGAGAAGAAAAACTGTTTTTT. Amino acid sequence: CASSLRSGEEKLFF. The rearrangement uses TRBV5-1 and TRBJ1-4, with D unclear. This CDR3 is 14 amino acids long. The germline V gene encodes CDR1 SGHRS and CDR2 YFSETQ. Deletions cut 1 base from V and 8 bases from J, with 12 bases between.

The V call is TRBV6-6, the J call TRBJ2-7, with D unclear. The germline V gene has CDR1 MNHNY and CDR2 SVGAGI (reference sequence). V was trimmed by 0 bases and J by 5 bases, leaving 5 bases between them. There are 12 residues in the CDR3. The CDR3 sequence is CASSYSRDEQYF. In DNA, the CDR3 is TGTGCCAGCAGTTACTCTCGTGACGAGCAGTACTTC.